What follows describes a single T cell receptor (beta chain). These data come from a study of CD8 T cells in Susac syndrome. The authors reverse transcribed about 0.45 to 1 ug RNA with random hexamers. Across 54 Vbeta and 13 Jbeta, immunoSEQ multiplex PCR amplified TCR beta CDR3. TCRdb fed the immunoSEQ multiplex PCR reads into MiXCR, producing one record per CDR3 protein. This table has more than 200,000 distinct CDR3 sequences, approximately 94% appearing once. Sequencing used CD4+ T cells from PBMCs. This clonotype originated in a human donor with Susac syndrome.

The CDR3 spells CASNPRTVGGNQPQHF. The CDR3 DNA follows: TGTGCCAGCAACCCCCGGACGGTCGGGGGCAATCAGCCCCAGCATTTT. The V gene is TRBV6-6, the J gene TRBJ1-5, with no clear D. CDR1 is MNHNY, CDR2 SVGAGI, per germline (reference sequence). V lost 7 bases to trimming and J lost 2 bases, with 18 bases between them. The CDR3 has 16 amino acids.